This T cell receptor (beta chain) was profiled in a study of neurological immune-mediated disorders. V was trimmed by 0 bases and J by 0 bases, leaving 3 bases between them. This CDR3 spans 13 amino acids. Germline V gene data show CDR1 as LGHDT and CDR2 as YNNKEL (reference sequence). Time point: longitudinal time-point 1 (baseline). There are many counts of this clonotype. MiXCR was run by TCRdb on the 5' RACE reads, yielding one entry per CDR3 protein. Counted here are tens of thousands of distinct CDR3 sequences, more than 3% occurring once; the ten biggest clones make up around 7.7%. This sequence joins TRBV3-1 and TRBJ2-7; D ambiguous. Source material: PBMCs. The receptor was isolated from a woman aged 60-75 years with multiple sclerosis. The chain's CDR3 is CASSQEVSYEQYF. DNA for the CDR3: TGTGCCAGCAGCCAAGAGGTCTCCTACGAGCAGTACTTC.